This T cell receptor beta chain appears in the sequencing data of a study of tumor-infiltrating lymphocytes in primary liver carcinoma. Study as a whole: Donors had hepatocellular carcinoma or combined HCC and intrahepatic cholangiocarcinoma.

Starting from around 510 ng of total RNA, TCR beta cDNA was produced with a primer in the constant region. A slightly modified ARM-PCR protocol with three nested multiplex PCR rounds produced these TCR beta libraries. With TRBV1-TRBV30 forward primers and a C-beta reverse primer, the first two PCR rounds were run for approximately 10 cycles each. TCRdb reprocessed the multiplex PCR reads with MiXCR, giving one entry per CDR3 protein. The data hold fewer than 350,000 distinct CDR3 sequences, with approximately 64% observed a single time. Germline DNA was also extracted, with blood RNA taken from unsorted whole blood. Chronic HBV infection affected patients, none of whom had received treatment. Before the operation took place, approximately 4 milliliters of peripheral blood were collected. Details on this clonotype: Its antigen is unknown. At one of its ends the junction is not consistent with the germline gene, which may arise from a read error.

Germline CDR1 MGHRA, CDR2 YSYEKL. The length of the CDR3 is 14 residues. Overall study results and limits: Tumor top-250-clone fractions significantly exceeded those of blood (p = 0.039).

This rearrangement joins TRBV4-1 to TRBJ2-1; D may match TRBD1 or TRBD2 (5 bases each). This receptor was identified in a middle-aged man with primary liver carcinoma and hepatitis B virus infection. The sequenced sample consisted of peripheral blood. The CDR3 nucleotides are TGCGCCAGCAGCCCTGGGACCATCGGTGGTCGGCGGTACTTC. The encoded protein is CASSPGTIGGRRYF.